Presented here are 14 T cell receptor beta chains from one specimen sequenced in a study of beta chain features in type 1 diabetes. General observations from the study: TCRB CDR3s from Type 1 diabetes patients were moderately but significantly shorter in all four CD4+ subsets.

Their antigen targets remain unknown. The study reverse transcribed the entire isolated RNA, so it sequenced expressed TCRB transcripts. This table comes from immunoSEQ multiplex PCR, and its TCRdb copy is limited to in-frame clones, with some not included. The table includes hundreds of thousands of clones, roughly an eighth detected once. What was sequenced was naive CD4+ T cells from blood. These receptors were obtained from a man under 40 with type 1 diabetes.

The J gene is TRBJ1-5, the V gene TRBV18; TRBD1 might be the D (6 bases). CDR3 length: 15 amino acids. Trimming took 3 bases from V and 6 from J, leaving 15 bases between them. Germline CDR1 is KGHSH and CDR2 is LQKENI. In DNA, the CDR3 is TGTGCCAGCTCACCCGGTACAGGGATAGGTCAGCCCCAGCATTTT. This translates into CASSPGTGIGQPQHF.

V is TRBV15 and J is TRBJ1-2, with 7 positions matching TRBD1. The CDR3 totals 17 residues. Germline CDR1 is LNHNV and CDR2 is YYDKDF (reference sequence). V lost 0 bases to trimming and J lost 4 bases; unmatched junction nucleotides: 11. The CDR3 region has the DNA TGTGCCACCAGCAGAGATGGCTCCGGCGCAGGGGGCTATGGCTACACCTTC. Translation gives CATSRDGSGAGGYGYTF.

This clone was seen a few times. The chain carries TRBV18 and TRBJ2-7; 9 bases line up with TRBD1. The CDR3 spans 15 residues. The germline V gene has CDR1 KGHSH and CDR2 LQKENI. V shed 1 base and J 5 bases; nucleotides not matched to a gene: 6. In DNA form, the CDR3 reads TGTGCCAGCTCACCACGGACAGGGGCGGAGCACGAGCAGTACTTC. Translation gives CASSPRTGAEHEQYF. Supplemented by reference TRBV18 and TRBJ2-7, the full variable domain reads NAGVMQNPRHLVRRRGQEARLRCSPMKGHSHVYWYRQLPEEGLKFMVYLQKENIIDESGMPKERFSAEFPKEGPSILRIQQVVRGDSAAYFCASSPRTGAEHEQYFGPGTRLTVT.

This chain uses TRBV6-5 with TRBJ2-5, with 10 bases aligning to TRBD2. Germline V lookup: CDR1 MNHEY, CDR2 SVGAGI. The CDR3 consists of 14 residues. The V gene end was trimmed by 7 bases and the J gene end by 4 bases; junction bases not matched to a gene: 6. The CDR3 spells CASNQREGSETQYF. CDR3 coding DNA: TGTGCCAGCAACCAGCGGGAGGGTTCAGAGACCCAGTACTTC.

This chain joins TRBV28 and TRBJ1-5, with D uncertain. CDR3 length equals 13 residues. Trimming left V 1 base short and J 4 bases short, with 5 bases between. Per the germline V gene, CDR1 is MDHEN and CDR2 is SYDVKM. CDR3 DNA sequence: TGTGCCAGCAGTTTATACGGGAATCAGCCCCAGCATTTT. It is translated as CASSLYGNQPQHF.

The chain couples TRBV5-4 to TRBJ2-1; 7 bases are a match to TRBD2. Germline trimming cut 4 bases from V and 9 bases from J; bases unmatched to any gene: 16. CDR3 length equals 16 residues. Per the germline V gene, CDR1 is SGHNT and CDR2 is YYREEE (reference sequence). This CDR3 is CASSPVGGRRVTEQFF. DNA of the CDR3: TGTGCCAGCAGCCCTGTGGGCGGGAGACGGGTTACTGAGCAGTTCTTC. Full variable domain (missing parts from reference TRBV5-4 and TRBJ2-1): ETGVTQSPTHLIKTRGQQVTLRCSSQSGHNTVSWYQQALGQGPQFIFQYYREEENGRGNFPPRFSGLQFPNYSSELNVNALELDDSALYLCASSPVGGRRVTEQFFGPGTRLTVL.

This clone was observed a few times. CDR3 sequence reads: CASSPPGSSGRRNEQFF. DNA for the CDR3: TGTGCCAGCTCACCACCGGGTTCTAGTGGGAGGCGCAATGAGCAGTTCTTC. The chain carries TRBV18 and TRBJ2-1, with a possible D match to TRBD2 (6 bases). CDR1 is KGHSH, CDR2 LQKENI, per germline. Trimming took 0 bases from V and 6 from J, leaving 18 bases between them. This CDR3 has 17 residues.

This clone was picked up a small number of times. The sample contains more than one DNA sequence encoding this CDR3. The chain recombines TRBV15 with TRBJ2-5, with unresolved D. V lost 0 bases, J lost 2 bases, and 7 bases lay in between. Germline V gives CDR1 LNHNV, CDR2 YYDKDF (reference sequence). The CDR3 is 14 amino acids. The CDR3, as DNA: TGTGCCACCAGCAGAGATCCCGGGCAAGAGACCCAGTACTTC. Amino acids: CATSRDPGQETQYF. Full variable domain (outside the CDR3, taken from reference TRBV15 and TRBJ2-5): DAMVIQNPRYQVTQFGKPVTLSCSQTLNHNVMYWYQQKSSQAPKLLFHYYDKDFNNEADTPDNFQSRRPNTSFCFLDIRSPGLGDTAMYLCATSRDPGQETQYFGPGTRLLVL.

The table lists this clone with a few counts. The chain couples TRBV7-2 to TRBJ1-3; 7 bases agree with TRBD1. The CDR3 length is 15 residues. V lost 1 base, J lost 3 bases, and 3 bases stayed unmatched. Germline values: CDR1 SGHTA, CDR2 FQGNSA. CDR3 sequence reads: CASSLGTGLGNTIYF. Here the CDR3 DNA reads TGTGCCAGCAGCTTAGGGACAGGTCTTGGAAACACCATATATTTT.

The chain combines TRBV4-2 with TRBJ2-7; 7 nucleotides line up with TRBD2. The germline CDR1 and CDR2 sequences are LGHNA and YNFKEQ. The V segment lost 4 bases and the J segment 5 bases; nucleotides outside the gene matches: 20. CDR3 size: 18 residues. The CDR3 reads CASSRDAFGGRGLDEQYF. In DNA form, the CDR3 reads TGTGCCAGCAGCCGGGACGCTTTTGGCGGGAGAGGTTTGGACGAGCAGTACTTC.

This clone has a handful of counts. The J gene is TRBJ1-4, the V gene TRBV4-1; D remains ambiguous. Germline V gene data show CDR1 as MGHRA and CDR2 as YSYEKL. CDR3 size: 15 residues. Trimming removed 3 bases at V and 7 bases at J, with 15 bases between. The DNA of the CDR3 is TGCGCCAGCAGCCAGGAAGGCGCCCGGGGTGAAAAACTGTTTTTT. It is translated as CASSQEGARGEKLFF.

This clone has a handful of counts. The chain couples TRBV5-4 to TRBJ2-5, with 12 nucleotides matching TRBD2. This CDR3 contains 15 residues. The V and J ends lost 4 bases and 4 bases, in that order; junction bases with no gene match: 5. Germline CDR1 SGHNT, CDR2 YYREEE (reference sequence). The DNA for the CDR3 is TGTGCCAGCAGCGTGACTAGCGGGAGTGGAGAGACCCAGTACTTC. It translates to CASSVTSGSGETQYF.

The rearrangement uses TRBV15 and TRBJ1-1, with a weak D call TRBD1 (6 bases). Germline lookup yields CDR1 LNHNV and CDR2 YYDKDF (reference sequence). V shed 0 bases and J shed 0 bases, with 26 bases lying between them. The CDR3 runs to 21 residues. The CDR3 bases are TGTGCCACCAGCAGAGAGGGTTCGGGGGGCGGTTCAAACTGGATGAACACTGAAGCTTTCTTT. Translated: CATSREGSGGGSNWMNTEAFF.

The rearrangement uses TRBV4-3 and TRBJ2-4, with D perhaps matching TRBD2 (5 bases). Trimming pared 0 bases from V and 8 bases from J, leaving 11 bases between. Germline V lookup: CDR1 LGHNA, CDR2 YSLEER. The CDR3 sequence is 14 residues long. CDR3 DNA sequence: TGCGCCAGCAGCCAAGAAGTGGTCGGGGACATTCAGTACTTC. This codes for CASSQEVVGDIQYF.